This T cell receptor (beta chain) comes out of a study of cytomegalovirus exposure and HLA in healthy donors. On the study more broadly: Early released data comprised some 85 million unique TCRs from HLA-typed donors. Study conclusions and caveats: Accounts indicate the classifier identified cytomegalovirus status with strong specificity and sensitivity.

After removal of 1 base from V and 3 bases from J, the junction contained 4 bases not matched to a gene. The CDR3 runs 15 residues. Germline CDR1 MNHNS, CDR2 SASEGT. This PCR relied on a set of 60 Vbeta primers and 13 Jbeta primers. Assay: immunoSEQ multiplex PCR; the TCRdb copy retains only in-frame clones and omits some. The repertoire includes approximately 210,000 clones, about four fifths of them detected once, and 6% sits in the top ten. With respect to this clone: Antigen unknown.

The receptor was isolated from a man aged 35 to 55 in good health and CMV-seropositive. The rearrangement links TRBV6-1 to TRBJ1-1; 8 nucleotides match TRBD1. Sequenced sample: PBMCs. The CDR3 DNA reads as TGTGCCAGCAGTGAAGATCAGGGGGCTGACACTGAAGCTTTCTTT. Amino acid sequence: CASSEDQGADTEAFF.